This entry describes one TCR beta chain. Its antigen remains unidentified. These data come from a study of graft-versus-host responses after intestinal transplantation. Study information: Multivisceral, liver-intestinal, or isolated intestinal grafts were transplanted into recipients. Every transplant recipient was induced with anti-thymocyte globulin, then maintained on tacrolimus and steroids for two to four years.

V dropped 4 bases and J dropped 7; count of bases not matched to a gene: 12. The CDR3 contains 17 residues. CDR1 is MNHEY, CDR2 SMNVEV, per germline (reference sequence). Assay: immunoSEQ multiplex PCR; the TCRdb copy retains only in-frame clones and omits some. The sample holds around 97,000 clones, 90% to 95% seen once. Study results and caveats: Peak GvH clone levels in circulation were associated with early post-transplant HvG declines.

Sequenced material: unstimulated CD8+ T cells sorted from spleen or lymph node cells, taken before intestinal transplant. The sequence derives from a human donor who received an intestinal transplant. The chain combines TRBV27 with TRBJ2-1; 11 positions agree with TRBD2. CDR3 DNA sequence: TGTGCCAGCAGTTCCTCAAGTAGCGGGGGGGCTGATAATGAGCAGTTCTTC. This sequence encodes CASSSSSSGGADNEQFF.